These 32 T cell receptor beta chains came from one sample sequenced in a study of Graves' ophthalmopathy and Graves' hyperthyroidism. RNA transcripts yielded amplified TCR beta CDR3 regions. HTBI primers were employed in first-round RT-PCR, then a second-round multiplex PCR followed. MiXCR, applied by TCRdb to the multiplex PCR reads, yields one record per CDR3 protein. The sample includes 400,000 or so distinct CDR3 sequences, 15% to 17% of them seen just once. The sequenced sample was peripheral blood. These receptors were obtained from a woman aged 18-29 years with stable Graves' hyperthyroidism.

This clonotype has ten or more counts. This chain uses TRBV14 with TRBJ1-1; weak D call: TRBD1 (6 bases). The CDR3 consists of 15 residues. Germline V lookup: CDR1 SGHDN, CDR2 FVKESK. With 1 base removed from V and 1 base from J, the gap between germline ends came to 10 bases. The CDR3 reads CASSQVLTGNTEAFF. CDR3 nucleotide sequence: TGTGCCAGCAGCCAAGTTCTGACAGGGAACACTGAAGCTTTCTTT.

This clonotype was seen repeatedly, ten times or more. The gene calls are TRBV11-2 and TRBJ1-1, with D maybe TRBD1 (5 bases). The CDR3 length is 15 residues. The germline gives CDR1 SGHAT, CDR2 FQNNGV. Trimming pared 7 bases from V and 6 bases from J, leaving 21 bases between. The DNA for the CDR3 is TGTGCCAGCACCTCCCTTCAGGGAGGCCCTCCTGAAGCTTTCTTT. It encodes CASTSLQGGPPEAFF.

This clonotype came up many times. This chain connects TRBV28 to TRBJ2-7; 7 nucleotides match TRBD1. The germline V gene has CDR1 MDHEN and CDR2 SYDVKM. This CDR3 spans 15 amino acids. The V and J ends lost 5 bases and 0 bases, in that order; junction bases with no gene match: 7. CDR3 protein: CASSRQTGTSYEQYF. The CDR3 nucleotides read TGTGCCAGCAGTCGACAGACAGGGACCTCCTACGAGCAGTACTTC.

In this sample, this clonotype turned up a few times. The rearrangement links TRBV10-2 to TRBJ2-7; 7 bases are shared with TRBD1. This CDR3 comprises 15 residues. CDR1 is WSHSY, CDR2 SAAADI, per germline. V was clipped by 3 bases and J by 0 bases; unmatched bases: 5. This CDR3 reads CASSDPNRGSYEQYF. Here the CDR3 DNA reads TGCGCCAGCAGTGATCCTAACAGGGGCTCCTACGAGCAGTACTTC.

This sequence joins TRBV4-1 and TRBJ1-1, with 7 bases identical to TRBD1. J lost 1 base, V lost 0 bases, and 14 bases had no gene match. Germline V gives CDR1 MGHRA, CDR2 YSYEKL. The CDR3 totals 19 residues. Written as DNA, the CDR3 is TGCGCCAGCAGCCAAGATCGAGGACAGGTCACAACCGAGAACACTGAAGCTTTCTTT. It yields the protein CASSQDRGQVTTENTEAFF.

This clonotype was observed many times. The chain employs TRBV7-2 and TRBJ2-7, with 14 bases identical to TRBD2. The germline gives CDR1 SGHTA, CDR2 FQGNSA. The CDR3 contains 19 residues. The junction had 7 bases not matched to a gene; V was cut back by 0 bases and J by 0 bases. CDR3 region: CASSLALGLAGVHSYEQYF. In nucleotides, the CDR3 is TGTGCCAGCAGCTTAGCCTTGGGACTAGCGGGGGTGCACTCCTACGAGCAGTACTTC.

Many counts were recorded for this clonotype. The genes are TRBV2 and TRBJ1-1; no firm D call. Germline-derived CDR1 and CDR2 are SNHLY and FYNNEI. CDR3 length equals 15 residues. V was cut by 7 bases and J by 7 bases, with 22 bases left in between. In DNA form, the CDR3 reads TGTGCCAGCACCGAAGAGGCGAGAGGGAGCGGTGAAGCTTTCTTT. Protein sequence: CASTEEARGSGEAFF.

This clonotype has ten or more counts. The genes are TRBV6-6 and TRBJ2-5; 7 nucleotides line up with TRBD2. V lost 0 bases and J lost 5; bases outside the gene matches: 12. Per germline, CDR1 MNHNY and CDR2 SVGAGI (reference sequence). The CDR3 covers 17 residues. CDR3 sequence: CASSYSKVPGGEETQYF. The CDR3 nucleotides are TGTGCCAGCAGTTACTCGAAAGTCCCGGGGGGAGAGGAGACCCAGTACTTC.

This clonotype was detected many times. J is TRBJ1-2 and V is TRBV6-2 or TRBV6-3; D possibly corresponds to TRBD1 (6 bases). Germline V gene lookup returns CDR1 MNHEY and CDR2 SVGEGT. The CDR3 spans 19 residues. V was shortened by 0 bases and J by 4 bases, with 24 bases between the two germline ends. CDR3 sequence reads: CASSYSRTGRGGFGYGYTF. CDR3 bases: TGTGCCAGCAGTTACTCGAGAACAGGGAGGGGTGGGTTCGGCTATGGCTACACCTTC.

The chain joins TRBV7-6 to TRBJ2-3, with 14 bases that match TRBD2. CDR3 length equals 18 residues. Germline lookup yields CDR1 SGHVS and CDR2 FNYEAQ. V gave up 5 bases and J gave up 0 bases; unmatched junction bases: 7. As DNA, the CDR3 is TGTGCCAGCAGCCGTGGGACTAGCGGGGGCCTTAGCACAGATACGCAGTATTTT. Amino acids: CASSRGTSGGLSTDTQYF.

Ten or more counts support this clonotype. The chain employs TRBV12-3 or TRBV12-4 and TRBJ2-2, with TRBD2 identical over 7 bases. Losses at the gene ends were 3 bases for V and 0 bases for J; bases not matched to a gene: 4. The CDR3 spans 16 residues. The CDR3 reads CASSLGGLTNTGELFF. For the CDR3, the DNA is TGTGCCAGCAGTTTGGGGGGACTAACGAACACCGGGGAGCTGTTTTTT.

Ten or more counts support this clonotype. The rearrangement joins TRBV19 to TRBJ1-5; perhaps TRBD1 as D (5 bases). V shed 6 bases and J shed 4 bases, with 19 bases lying between them. The CDR3 is 16 amino acids. The germline V gene has CDR1 LNHDA and CDR2 SQIVND (reference sequence). This CDR3 reads CASSRMAGQGNQPQHF. CDR3 bases: TGTGCCAGTAGCAGAATGGCAGGGCAAGGAAATCAGCCCCAGCATTTT. The variable domain in full, with the rest retrieved from reference TRBV19 and TRBJ1-5, is DGGITQSPKYLFRKEGQNVTLSCEQNLNHDAMYWYRQDPGQGLRLIYYSQIVNDFQKGDIAEGYSVSREKKESFPLTVTSAQKNPTAFYLCASSRMAGQGNQPQHFGDGTRLSIL.

J is TRBJ1-2 and V is TRBV9; the D gene is possibly TRBD1 (6 bases). Trimming took off 2 bases at V and 4 bases at J, with 21 bases between the two ends. This CDR3 comprises 17 residues. Germline CDR1 SGDLS, CDR2 YYNGEE. The CDR3 reads CASSVRADLGAVYGYTF. In nucleotides, the CDR3 is TGTGCCAGCAGCGTGCGGGCGGATTTGGGGGCCGTCTATGGCTACACCTTC.

This clonotype appeared many times. This chain uses TRBV5-5 with TRBJ2-7; D could derive from TRBD1 or TRBD2 (5 bases each). Germline V gene sequence: CDR1 SGHKS, CDR2 YYEKEE (reference sequence). This CDR3 region has 14 residues. Trimming stripped 4 bases from V and 2 bases from J, with 13 bases between. This chain's CDR3 is CASSLGRTTYEQYF. As DNA, the CDR3 is TGTGCCAGCAGCCTGGGACGGACGACCTACGAGCAGTACTTC.

The sample holds many counts of this clonotype. This sequence joins TRBV7-9 and TRBJ2-5; D is ambiguous. Trimming pared 1 base from V and 5 bases from J, leaving 11 bases between. This CDR3 spans 14 amino acids. Looked up from germline, CDR1 is SEHNR and CDR2 is FQNEAQ (reference sequence). The CDR3 DNA follows: TGTGCCAGCAGCTTAGTTGGTATGAGGGAGACCCAGTACTTC. This codes for CASSLVGMRETQYF.

This clonotype was recorded many times. V is TRBV27 and J is TRBJ1-1; possibly TRBD1 for D (5 bases). Germline CDR1 reads MNHEY; CDR2 reads SMNVEV (reference sequence). This CDR3 has 15 amino acids. Between the trimmed V and J ends, which lost 3 bases and 1 base, there was a span of 12 bases. CDR3 coding DNA: TGTGCCAGCAGTTTTTTGTGGGGCAAGAACACTGAAGCTTTCTTT. This sequence encodes CASSFLWGKNTEAFF.

This clonotype was seen ten or more times. This chain uses TRBV12-3 or TRBV12-4 with TRBJ2-4; 7 bases fit TRBD1. The ends lost 6 bases at V and 6 bases at J; junction bases unmatched: 8. This CDR3 has 14 residues. CDR3 DNA: TGTGCCAGCAGGTTGGGGGACAGCAGAAACATTCAGTACTTC. Translating gives CASRLGDSRNIQYF.

A note on this clonotype: This may come from a read error, since a much larger clone is one base off. The CDR3 does not end in the conserved phenylalanine or tryptophan, so this is likely a read error. The chain joins TRBV20-1 to TRBJ1-2; D not certain. Germline assignment: CDR1 DFQATT and CDR2 SNEGSKA (reference sequence). The V end was cut by 4 bases, the J end by 2 bases, with 5 bases between. The CDR3 has 11 amino acids. The CDR3 DNA is TGCAGTGCTACACCCAACTATGGCTACACCTTG. Protein product: CSATPNYGYTL.

The table lists this clonotype with many counts. V is TRBV6-2 or TRBV6-3 and J is TRBJ2-5; D may be TRBD1 or TRBD2 (5 bases each). Germline-derived CDR1 and CDR2 are MNHEY and SVGEGT. V lost 7 bases, J lost 5 bases, and 17 bases lay in between. The length of the CDR3 is 14 residues. CDR3 in amino acids: CASNSGKGEETQYF. The DNA for the CDR3 is TGTGCCAGCAACTCAGGGAAGGGAGAGGAGACCCAGTACTTC.

The sample holds a few counts of this clonotype. CDR3 amino acids: CASSPQGSYEQYF. DNA of the CDR3: TGTGCCAGCTCACCTCAGGGCTCCTACGAGCAGTACTTC. The chain carries TRBV18 and TRBJ2-7, with D possibly being TRBD1 (5 bases). CDR3 length equals 13 residues. CDR1 and CDR2 from the germline V gene are KGHSH and LQKENI. Trimming left V 3 bases short and J 0 bases short, with 6 bases between.

Points on this clonotype: With a much larger clone just one base away, this may be a read error. The rearrangement joins TRBV11-2 to TRBJ2-7; D is unresolved. The CDR3 is 14 amino acids. The V end was cut by 3 bases, the J end by 0 bases, with 9 bases between. From germline, CDR1 is SGHAT and CDR2 FQNNGV. CDR3 amino acids: CASSFGQTSYEQYF. CDR3 nucleotide sequence: TGTGCCAGCAGCTTTGGGCAGACCTCCTACGAGCAGTACTTC.

This clonotype has ten or more counts. This chain uses TRBV4-1 with TRBJ1-1; D gene uncertain. Trimming shortened V by 0 bases and J by 1 base, and 9 bases separated the two germline ends. This CDR3 has 15 residues. CDR1 and CDR2 from the germline V gene are MGHRA and YSYEKL. CDR3 loop: CASSQEGNRNTEAFF. CDR3 in DNA: TGCGCCAGCAGCCAAGAAGGGAACAGGAACACTGAAGCTTTCTTT.

CDR3: CASSRWTGSLSGELFF. The CDR3 DNA follows: TGTGCCAGCAGTCGTTGGACGGGGTCTCTCTCCGGGGAGCTGTTTTTT. This chain connects TRBV5-5 to TRBJ2-2; D may be TRBD2 (5 bases). The germline V gene encodes CDR1 SGHKS and CDR2 YYEKEE (reference sequence). V shed 5 bases and J shed 6 bases, with 20 bases lying between them. The CDR3 totals 16 residues.

This clonotype has ten or more counts. This chain uses TRBV19 with TRBJ1-2; D unclear. Germline assignment: CDR1 LNHDA and CDR2 SQIVND (reference sequence). The CDR3 covers 14 residues. The V gene lost 3 bases and the J gene lost 4 bases, with 12 bases spanning the gap. The CDR3 nucleotides are TGTGCCAGTAGTATCAAGCACGGCATCTATGGCTACACCTTC. Its protein is CASSIKHGIYGYTF.

The chain recombines TRBV28 with TRBJ2-5, with D unresolved. The CDR3 spans 15 residues. From germline, CDR1 is MDHEN and CDR2 SYDVKM. The V end was cut by 7 bases, the J end by 0 bases, with 15 bases between. CDR3 nucleotide sequence: TGTGCCAGCAATGGAAAGACATGGTACCAAGAGACCCAGTACTTC. It is translated as CASNGKTWYQETQYF.

This clonotype was picked up many times. The chain uses TRBV10-1 and TRBJ2-4; TRBD1 matches at 7 bases. Unmatched junction bases numbered 8, after V lost 0 bases and J lost 3 bases. The CDR3 is 17 amino acids. Germline CDR1 is WNHNN and CDR2 is SYGVQD (reference sequence). In DNA, the CDR3 is TGCGCCAGCAGTGAGTCGAAGGGGGCTATAGGCAAAAACATTCAGTACTTC. Amino acids: CASSESKGAIGKNIQYF.

This clonotype was found many times. This chain links TRBV24-1 with TRBJ2-2; D not resolved. Germline-derived CDR1 and CDR2 are KGHDR and SFDVKD. With 0 bases removed from V and 1 base from J, the gap between germline ends came to 8 bases. The CDR3 is made up of 16 amino acids. The CDR3 sequence: CATSDLRAENTGELFF. Here the CDR3 DNA reads TGTGCCACCAGTGATTTGCGGGCAGAGAACACCGGGGAGCTGTTTTTT.

This clonotype occurred many times. The chain employs TRBV11-2 and TRBJ2-7, with D perhaps TRBD1 or TRBD2 (5 bases each). The V gene lost 3 bases and the J gene lost 1 base, with 7 bases spanning the gap. Germline-derived CDR1 and CDR2 are SGHAT and FQNNGV. This CDR3 is 13 amino acids long. The CDR3 sequence: CASSFEGSYEQYF. DNA of the CDR3: TGTGCCAGCAGCTTTGAGGGGTCCTACGAGCAGTACTTC.

This clonotype is a singleton in its sample. The rearrangement joins TRBV20-1 to TRBJ1-6, with D possibly being TRBD1 (6 bases). Germline V gene lookup returns CDR1 DFQATT and CDR2 SNEGSKA (reference sequence). Trimming took 6 bases from V and 0 from J, leaving 15 bases between them. This CDR3 contains 16 residues. As DNA, the CDR3 is TGCAGTGCCAAACCGGGACAAGCCTCCTATAATTCACCCCTCCACTTT. It encodes CSAKPGQASYNSPLHF.

The table lists this clonotype with many counts. The chain combines TRBV2 with TRBJ2-6; 7 nucleotides align to TRBD1. The CDR3 spans 12 residues. With 5 bases clipped from V and 13 bases from J, the junction kept 5 bases outside the gene matches. Looked up from germline, CDR1 is SNHLY and CDR2 is FYNNEI. CDR3 DNA: TGTGCCAGCAGTCGAACAGGGGAGGTCCTGACTTTC. This codes for CASSRTGEVLTF. Filled out from reference TRBV2 and TRBJ2-6, the complete variable domain reads EPEVTQTPSHQVTQMGQEVILRCVPISNHLYFYWYRQILGQKVEFLVSFYNNEISEKSEIFDDQFSVERPDGSNFTLKIRSTKLEDSAMYFCASSRTGEVLTFGAGSRLTVL.

This clonotype showed up just a few times. Since a much larger clone is just one base distant, this may be a read error. V is TRBV19 and J is TRBJ2-5; possibly TRBD2 for D (6 bases). The CDR3 has 14 amino acids. V was clipped by 7 bases and J by 5 bases, with 17 bases between them. Germline CDR1 and CDR2: LNHDA and SQIVND (reference sequence). This chain's CDR3 is CASNGPGEVETQYF. In DNA form, the CDR3 reads TGTGCCAGTAATGGACCGGGGGAGGTGGAGACCCAGTACTTC.

This clonotype was counted many times. This chain connects TRBV28 to TRBJ1-5; no reliable D call. This CDR3 is 12 amino acids long. The V end lost 6 bases, the J end lost 3 bases, and 6 bases lay between the germline ends. Germline-derived CDR1 and CDR2 are MDHEN and SYDVKM. The CDR3 here is CASRRVNQPQHF. The CDR3 DNA is TGTGCCAGCAGGCGAGTCAATCAGCCCCAGCATTTT.